This T cell receptor (beta chain) was recorded in a study of blood T cell repertoires in COVID-19. On the study more broadly: T cells, B-cell-depleted T cells, or PBMCs provided the cDNA or gDNA that served as material.

There are 12 residues in the CDR3. V was shortened by 0 bases and J by 8 bases, with 7 bases between the two germline ends. Germline V CDR1 and CDR2: SGHAT, FQNNGV. Using immunoSEQ multiplex PCR, the repertoire was profiled, and TCRdb retains in-frame clones only, with some absent. The table has 370,000 or so clones, approximately 89% seen once; the top ten hold 1.3%. Recovered participants had two consecutive negative NP/OP PCR tests, healthcare professional clearance, or symptom resolution. Sequencing used PBMCs or T cells enriched from blood (not recorded which). The source of this sequence is a man aged 25 to 40 who had recovered from COVID-19. The chain has TRBV11-2 and TRBJ1-2; D not resolved. DNA of the CDR3: TGTGCCAGCAGCTTAGATGGGCAGGGCTACACCTTC. This gives the protein CASSLDGQGYTF. Variable domain in full (rest from reference TRBV11-2 and TRBJ1-2): EAGVAQSPRYKIIEKRQSVAFWCNPISGHATLYWYQQILGQGPKLLIQFQNNGVVDDSQLPKDRFSAERLKGVDSTLKIQPAKLEDSAVYLCASSLDGQGYTFGSGTRLTVV.